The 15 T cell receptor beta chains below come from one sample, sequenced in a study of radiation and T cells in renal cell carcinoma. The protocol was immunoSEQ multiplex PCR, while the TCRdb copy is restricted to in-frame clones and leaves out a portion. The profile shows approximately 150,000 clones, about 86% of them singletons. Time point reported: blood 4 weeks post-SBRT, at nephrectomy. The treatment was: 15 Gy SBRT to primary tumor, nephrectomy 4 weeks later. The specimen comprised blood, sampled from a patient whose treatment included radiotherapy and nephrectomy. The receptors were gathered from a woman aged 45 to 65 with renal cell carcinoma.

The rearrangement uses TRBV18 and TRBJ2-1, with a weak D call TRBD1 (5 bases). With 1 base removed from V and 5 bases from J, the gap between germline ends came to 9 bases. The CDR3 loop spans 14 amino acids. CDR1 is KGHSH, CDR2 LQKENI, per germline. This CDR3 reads CASSPRVRDNEQFF. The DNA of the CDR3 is TGTGCCAGCTCACCACGCGTCAGGGACAATGAGCAGTTCTTC.

This CDR3 reads CASYGGVAGVYNEQFF. For the CDR3, the DNA is TGCGCCAGCTATGGGGGTGTAGCGGGAGTTTACAATGAGCAGTTCTTC. The chain combines TRBV5-1 with TRBJ2-1, with 9 bases matching TRBD2. V lost 7 bases, J lost 4 bases, and 12 bases stayed unmatched. Germline V lookup: CDR1 SGHRS, CDR2 YFSETQ. The CDR3 contains 16 residues.

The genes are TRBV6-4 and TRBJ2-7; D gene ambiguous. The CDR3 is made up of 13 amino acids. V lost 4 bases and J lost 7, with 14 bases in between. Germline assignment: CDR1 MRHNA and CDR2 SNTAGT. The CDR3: CASSVYTGEEQYF. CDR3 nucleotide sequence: TGTGCCAGCAGTGTATATACTGGGGAAGAGCAGTACTTC.

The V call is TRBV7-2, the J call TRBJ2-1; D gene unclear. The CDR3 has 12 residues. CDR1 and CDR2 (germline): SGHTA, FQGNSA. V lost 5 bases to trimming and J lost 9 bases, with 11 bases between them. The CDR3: CASSRSGPEQFF. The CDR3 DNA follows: TGTGCCAGCAGCCGTTCCGGGCCTGAGCAGTTCTTC.

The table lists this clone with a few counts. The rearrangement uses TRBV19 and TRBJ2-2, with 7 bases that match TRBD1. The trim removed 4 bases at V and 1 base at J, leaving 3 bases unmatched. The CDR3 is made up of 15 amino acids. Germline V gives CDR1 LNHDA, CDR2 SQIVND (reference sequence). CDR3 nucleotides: TGTGCCAGTAGTAAGCGGACAGGGAACACCGGGGAGCTGTTTTTT. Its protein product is CASSKRTGNTGELFF.

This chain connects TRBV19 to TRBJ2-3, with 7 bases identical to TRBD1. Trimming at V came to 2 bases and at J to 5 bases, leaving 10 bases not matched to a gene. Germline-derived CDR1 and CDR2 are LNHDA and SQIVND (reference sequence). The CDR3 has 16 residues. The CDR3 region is CASSIPPGTVGDTQYF. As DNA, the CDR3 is TGTGCCAGTAGTATACCCCCGGGGACAGTTGGAGATACGCAGTATTTT.

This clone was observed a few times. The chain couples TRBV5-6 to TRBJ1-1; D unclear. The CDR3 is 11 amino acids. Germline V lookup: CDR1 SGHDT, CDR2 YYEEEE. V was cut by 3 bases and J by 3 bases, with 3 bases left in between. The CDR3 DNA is TGTGCCAGCAGCTGGGACACTGAAGCTTTCTTT. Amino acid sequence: CASSWDTEAFF.

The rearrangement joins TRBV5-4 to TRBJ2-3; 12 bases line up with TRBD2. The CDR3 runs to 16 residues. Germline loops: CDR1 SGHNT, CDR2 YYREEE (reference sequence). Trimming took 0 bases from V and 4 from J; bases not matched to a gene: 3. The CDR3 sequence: CASSLELAGGPDTQYF. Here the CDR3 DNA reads TGTGCCAGCAGCTTGGAGCTAGCGGGGGGGCCAGATACGCAGTATTTT.

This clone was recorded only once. The CDR3 nucleotides read TGCAGCGTCGCCGCCGGGACTAGCGGGAGGGCAGAGACCCAGTACTTC. Its protein product is CSVAAGTSGRAETQYF. The rearrangement links TRBV29-1 to TRBJ2-5; 16 nucleotides agree with TRBD2. This CDR3 is 16 amino acids long. The germline CDR1 and CDR2 sequences are SQVTM and ANQGSEA. J gave up 4 bases and V 6 bases, and 8 bases lay outside the gene matches. Looking up the rest from reference TRBV29-1 and TRBJ2-5 gives the full variable domain: SAVISQKPSRDICQRGTSLTIQCQVDSQVTMMFWYRQQPGQSLTLIATANQGSEATYESGFVIDKFPISRPNLTFSTLTVSNMSPEDSSIYLCSVAAGTSGRAETQYFGPGTRLLVL.

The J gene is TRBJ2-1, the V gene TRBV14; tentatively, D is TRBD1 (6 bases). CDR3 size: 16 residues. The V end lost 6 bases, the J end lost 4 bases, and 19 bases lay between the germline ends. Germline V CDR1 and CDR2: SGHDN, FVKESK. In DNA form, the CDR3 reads TGTGCCAGCAGAACAAGTAGGGGGACCTTATACAATGAGCAGTTCTTC. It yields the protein CASRTSRGTLYNEQFF. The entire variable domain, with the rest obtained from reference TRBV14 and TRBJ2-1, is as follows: EAGVTQFPSHSVIEKGQTVTLRCDPISGHDNLYWYRRVMGKEIKFLLHFVKESKQDESGMPNNRFLAERTGGTYSTLKVQPAELEDSGVYFCASRTSRGTLYNEQFFGPGTRLTVL.

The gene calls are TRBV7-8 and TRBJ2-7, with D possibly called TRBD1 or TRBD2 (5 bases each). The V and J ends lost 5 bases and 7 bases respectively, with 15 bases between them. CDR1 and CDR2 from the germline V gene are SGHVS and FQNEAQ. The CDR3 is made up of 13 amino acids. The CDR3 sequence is CASSALLGDEQYF. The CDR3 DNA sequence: TGTGCCAGCAGCGCCCTATTGGGGGATGAGCAGTACTTC.

This CDR3 is CASSPRPGQGAREQFF. CDR3 DNA sequence: TGTGCCAGCAGCCCTCGACCGGGACAGGGGGCTCGGGAGCAGTTCTTC. The V gene is TRBV14, the J gene TRBJ2-1, with 12 bases identical to TRBD1. Germline lookup yields CDR1 SGHDN and CDR2 FVKESK. This CDR3 contains 16 residues. The junction had 11 bases not matched to a gene; V was cut back by 4 bases and J by 10 bases.

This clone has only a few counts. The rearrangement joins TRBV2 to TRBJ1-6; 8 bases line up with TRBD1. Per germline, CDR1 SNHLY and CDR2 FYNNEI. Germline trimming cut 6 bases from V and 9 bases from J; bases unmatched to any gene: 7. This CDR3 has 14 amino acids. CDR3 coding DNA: TGTGCCAGCAGGGGAAGGACAGGGCCTTCACCCCTCCACTTT. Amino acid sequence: CASRGRTGPSPLHF.

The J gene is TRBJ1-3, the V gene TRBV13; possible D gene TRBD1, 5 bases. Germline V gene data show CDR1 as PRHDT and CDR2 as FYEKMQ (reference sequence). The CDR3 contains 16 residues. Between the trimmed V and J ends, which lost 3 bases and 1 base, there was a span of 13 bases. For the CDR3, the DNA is TGTGCCAGCAGCTTGGGGGATTCATCATCTGGAAACACCATATATTTT. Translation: CASSLGDSSSGNTIYF. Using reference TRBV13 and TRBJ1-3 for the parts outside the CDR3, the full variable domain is AAGVIQSPRHLIKEKRETATLKCYPIPRHDTVYWYQQGPGQDPQFLISFYEKMQSDKGSIPDRFSAQQFSDYHSELNMSSLELGDSALYFCASSLGDSSSGNTIYFGEGSWLTVV.

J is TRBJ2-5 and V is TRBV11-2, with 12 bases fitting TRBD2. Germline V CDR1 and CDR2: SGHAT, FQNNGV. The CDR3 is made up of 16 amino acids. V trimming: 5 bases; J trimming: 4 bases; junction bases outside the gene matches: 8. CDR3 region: CASSPRSTSGGETQYF. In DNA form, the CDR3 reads TGTGCCAGCAGCCCAAGGTCGACTAGCGGGGGAGAGACCCAGTACTTC.